This TCR beta chain was documented in a study of T cells after yellow fever vaccination. Broader study findings: Peaking faster, on day 5 versus 15, the secondary response was nonetheless weaker. Clonotypes found in both CD4 and CD8 compartments made up a small share.

This clonotype was counted only a few times. Its antigen is unknown. Trimming took 6 bases from V and 5 from J; bases not matched to a gene: 9. The CDR3 covers 13 residues. Germline CDR1 reads SQVTM; CDR2 reads ANQGSEA. TCRdb reprocessed the 5' RACE reads with MiXCR, giving one entry per CDR3 protein. The table shows about 550,000 distinct CDR3 sequences, with over 15% occurring only once. The J gene is TRBJ1-2, the V gene TRBV29-1; 7 bases match TRBD1. Here the sequenced sample was PBMCs, taken 15 days after the yellow fever booster vaccination. This clonotype was sampled from a man in his thirties or forties who received the YFV17D yellow fever vaccine. This CDR3 reads CSVYRGLTYGYTF. CDR3 sequence (DNA): TGCAGCGTCTATAGGGGGCTCACGTATGGCTACACCTTC.